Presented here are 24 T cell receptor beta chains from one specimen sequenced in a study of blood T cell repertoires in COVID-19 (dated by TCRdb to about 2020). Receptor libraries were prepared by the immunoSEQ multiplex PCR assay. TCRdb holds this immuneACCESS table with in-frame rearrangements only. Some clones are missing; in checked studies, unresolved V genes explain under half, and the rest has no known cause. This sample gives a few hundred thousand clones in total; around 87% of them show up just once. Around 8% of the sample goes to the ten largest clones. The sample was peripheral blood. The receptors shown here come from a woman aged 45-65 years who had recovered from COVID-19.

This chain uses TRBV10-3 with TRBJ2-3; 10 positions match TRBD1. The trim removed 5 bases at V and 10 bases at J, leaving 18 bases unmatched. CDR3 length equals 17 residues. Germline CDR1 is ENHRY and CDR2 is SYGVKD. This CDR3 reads CAISRGQGGTQVSPQYF. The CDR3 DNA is TGTGCCATCAGTCGCGGACAGGGGGGTACCCAAGTCTCTCCGCAGTATTTT.

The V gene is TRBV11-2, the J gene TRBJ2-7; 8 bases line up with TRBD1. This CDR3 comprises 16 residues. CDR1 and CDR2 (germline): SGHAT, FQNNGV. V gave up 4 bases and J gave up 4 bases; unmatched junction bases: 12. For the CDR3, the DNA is TGTGCCAGCAGCTCGGGGAAGGGACAGGTCATATACGAGCAGTACTTC. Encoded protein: CASSSGKGQVIYEQYF.

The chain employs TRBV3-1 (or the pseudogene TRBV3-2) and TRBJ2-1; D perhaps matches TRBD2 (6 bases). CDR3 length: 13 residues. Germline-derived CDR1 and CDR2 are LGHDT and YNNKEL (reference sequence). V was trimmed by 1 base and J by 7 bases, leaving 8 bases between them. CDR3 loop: CASSQVSGNEQFF. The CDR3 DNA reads TGTGCCAGCAGCCAAGTAAGCGGGAATGAGCAGTTCTTC.

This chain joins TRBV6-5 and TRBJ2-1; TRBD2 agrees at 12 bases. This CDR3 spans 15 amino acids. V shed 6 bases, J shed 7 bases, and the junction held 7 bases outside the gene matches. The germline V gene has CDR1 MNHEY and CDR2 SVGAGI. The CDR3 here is CASSATSGGWNEQFF. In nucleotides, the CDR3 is TGTGCCAGCAGCGCGACTAGCGGGGGCTGGAATGAGCAGTTCTTC.

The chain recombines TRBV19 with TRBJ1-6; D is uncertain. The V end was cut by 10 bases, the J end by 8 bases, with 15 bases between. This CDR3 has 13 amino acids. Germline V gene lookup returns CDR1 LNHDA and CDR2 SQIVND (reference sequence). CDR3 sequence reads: CATTPTSHSPLHF. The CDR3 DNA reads TGTGCCACGACTCCCACGAGCCATTCACCCCTCCACTTT. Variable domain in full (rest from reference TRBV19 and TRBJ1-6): DGGITQSPKYLFRKEGQNVTLSCEQNLNHDAMYWYRQDPGQGLRLIYYSQIVNDFQKGDIAEGYSVSREKKESFPLTVTSAQKNPTAFYLCATTPTSHSPLHFGNGTRLTVT.

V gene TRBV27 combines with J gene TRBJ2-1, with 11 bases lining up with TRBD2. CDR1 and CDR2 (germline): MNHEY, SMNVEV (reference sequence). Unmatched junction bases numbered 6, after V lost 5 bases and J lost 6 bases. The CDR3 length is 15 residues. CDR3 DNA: TGTGCCAGCAGTATCGGGACTAGCGGCCGCAATGAGCAGTTCTTC. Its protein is CASSIGTSGRNEQFF.

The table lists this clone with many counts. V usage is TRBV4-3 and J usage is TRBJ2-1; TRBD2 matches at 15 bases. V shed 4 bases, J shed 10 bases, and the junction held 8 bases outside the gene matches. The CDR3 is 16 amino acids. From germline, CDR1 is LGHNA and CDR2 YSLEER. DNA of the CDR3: TGCGCCAGCAGCCGGACTAGCGGGAGGGCAGGGGGCGAGCAGTTCTTC. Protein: CASSRTSGRAGGEQFF.

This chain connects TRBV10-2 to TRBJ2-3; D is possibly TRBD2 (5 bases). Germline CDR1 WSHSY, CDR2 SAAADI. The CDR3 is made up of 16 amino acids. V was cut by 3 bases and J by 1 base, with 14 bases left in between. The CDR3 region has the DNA TGCGCCAGCAGTGACTCTGCGGGTCAAGGCACAGATACGCAGTATTTT. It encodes CASSDSAGQGTDTQYF.

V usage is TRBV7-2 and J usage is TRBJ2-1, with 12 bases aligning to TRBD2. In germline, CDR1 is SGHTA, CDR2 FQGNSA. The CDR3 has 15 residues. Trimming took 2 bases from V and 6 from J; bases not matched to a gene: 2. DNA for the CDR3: TGTGCCAGCAGCTTAACTAGCGGGGGGAGCAATGAGCAGTTCTTC. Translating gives CASSLTSGGSNEQFF.

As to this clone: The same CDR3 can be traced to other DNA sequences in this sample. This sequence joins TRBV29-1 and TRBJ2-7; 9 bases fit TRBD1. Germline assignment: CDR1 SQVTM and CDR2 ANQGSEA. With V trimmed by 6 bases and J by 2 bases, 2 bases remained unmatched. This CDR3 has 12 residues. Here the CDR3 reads CSVRDRAYEQYF. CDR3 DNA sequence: TGCAGCGTAAGGGACAGGGCCTACGAGCAGTACTTC.

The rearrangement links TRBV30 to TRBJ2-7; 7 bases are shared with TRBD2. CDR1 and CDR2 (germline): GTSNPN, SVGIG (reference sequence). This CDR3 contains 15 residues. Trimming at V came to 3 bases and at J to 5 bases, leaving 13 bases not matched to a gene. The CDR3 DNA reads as TGTGCCTGGAGCAATGGGGGGGAGGTTGGGCACGAGCAGTACTTC. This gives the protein CAWSNGGEVGHEQYF.

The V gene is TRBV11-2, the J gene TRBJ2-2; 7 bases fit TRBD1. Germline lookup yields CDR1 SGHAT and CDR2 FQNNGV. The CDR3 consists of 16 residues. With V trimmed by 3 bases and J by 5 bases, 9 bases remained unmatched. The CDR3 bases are TGTGCCAGCAGCTTTGATAGGTCAGGGGGTACCGGGGAGCTGTTTTTT. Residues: CASSFDRSGGTGELFF. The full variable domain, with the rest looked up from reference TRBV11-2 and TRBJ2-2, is EAGVAQSPRYKIIEKRQSVAFWCNPISGHATLYWYQQILGQGPKLLIQFQNNGVVDDSQLPKDRFSAERLKGVDSTLKIQPAKLEDSAVYLCASSFDRSGGTGELFFGEGSRLTVL.

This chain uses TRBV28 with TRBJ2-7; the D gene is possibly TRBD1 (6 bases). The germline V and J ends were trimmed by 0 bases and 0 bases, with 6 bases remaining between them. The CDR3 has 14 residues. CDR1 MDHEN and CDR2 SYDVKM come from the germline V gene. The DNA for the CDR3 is TGTGCCAGCAGTTTATGGGACAGCTCCTACGAGCAGTACTTC. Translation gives CASSLWDSSYEQYF.

CDR3 coding DNA: TGTGCCAGCAGAGCCCAGGGGGCTCCCTACAATGAGCAGTTCTTC. Translating it yields CASRAQGAPYNEQFF. This chain connects TRBV2 to TRBJ2-1; 8 bases are shared with TRBD1. The CDR3 runs 15 residues. The V segment lost 6 bases and the J segment 2 bases; nucleotides outside the gene matches: 6. Germline V gene sequence: CDR1 SNHLY, CDR2 FYNNEI. Combining the CDR3 with reference TRBV2 and TRBJ2-1 gives the whole variable domain EPEVTQTPSHQVTQMGQEVILRCVPISNHLYFYWYRQILGQKVEFLVSFYNNEISEKSEIFDDQFSVERPDGSNFTLKIRSTKLEDSAMYFCASRAQGAPYNEQFFGPGTRLTVL.

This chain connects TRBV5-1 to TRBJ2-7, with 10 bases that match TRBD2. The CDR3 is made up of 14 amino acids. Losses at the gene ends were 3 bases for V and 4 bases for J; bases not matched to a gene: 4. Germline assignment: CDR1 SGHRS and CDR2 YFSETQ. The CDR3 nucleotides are TGCGCCAGCAGCTCTAGCGGGAGTATGTACGAGCAGTACTTC. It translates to CASSSSGSMYEQYF. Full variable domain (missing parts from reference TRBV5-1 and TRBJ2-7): KAGVTQTPRYLIKTRGQQVTLSCSPISGHRSVSWYQQTPGQGLQFLFEYFSETQRNKGNFPGRFSGRQFSNSRSEMNVSTLELGDSALYLCASSSSGSMYEQYFGPGTRLTVT.

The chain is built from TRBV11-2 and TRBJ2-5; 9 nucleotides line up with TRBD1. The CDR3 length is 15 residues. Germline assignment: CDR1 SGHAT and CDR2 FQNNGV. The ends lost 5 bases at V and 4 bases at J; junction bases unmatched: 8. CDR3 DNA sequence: TGTGCCAGCAGCCCACTTCGGGGACAGGGAGAGACCCAGTACTTC. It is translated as CASSPLRGQGETQYF.

The CDR3, as DNA: TGTGCCAGCAGAGGGGGAAACACCGGGGAGCTGTTTTTT. Protein: CASRGGNTGELFF. The J gene is TRBJ2-2, the V gene TRBV7-2, with D perhaps TRBD1 (6 bases). V was shortened by 6 bases and J by 2 bases, with 7 bases between the two germline ends. Germline V lookup: CDR1 SGHTA, CDR2 FQGNSA. The length of the CDR3 is 13 residues. Combining the CDR3 with reference TRBV7-2 and TRBJ2-2 gives the whole variable domain GAGVSQSPSNKVTEKGKDVELRCDPISGHTALYWYRQSLGQGLEFLIYFQGNSAPDKSGLPSDRFSAERTGGSVSTLTIQRTQQEDSAVYLCASRGGNTGELFFGEGSRLTVL.

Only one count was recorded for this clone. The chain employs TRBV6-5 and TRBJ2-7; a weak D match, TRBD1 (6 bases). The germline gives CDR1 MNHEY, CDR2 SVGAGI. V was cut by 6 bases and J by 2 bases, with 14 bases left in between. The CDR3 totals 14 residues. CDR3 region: CASSRTETAYEQYF. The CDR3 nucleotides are TGTGCCAGCAGCCGGACAGAAACAGCCTACGAGCAGTACTTC.

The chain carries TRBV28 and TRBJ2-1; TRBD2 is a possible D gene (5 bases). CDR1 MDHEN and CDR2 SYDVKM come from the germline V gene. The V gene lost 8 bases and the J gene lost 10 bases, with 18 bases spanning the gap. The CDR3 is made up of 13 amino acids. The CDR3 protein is CASGGGQELEQFF. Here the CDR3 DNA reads TGTGCCAGCGGCGGAGGTCAGGAACTGGAGCAGTTCTTC.

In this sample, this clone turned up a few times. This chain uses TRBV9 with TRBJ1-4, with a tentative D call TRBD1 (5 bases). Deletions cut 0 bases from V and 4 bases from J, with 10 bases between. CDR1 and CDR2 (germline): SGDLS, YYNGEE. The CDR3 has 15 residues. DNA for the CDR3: TGTGCCAGCAGCGTAGCAGGCGGGGGTAATGAAAAACTGTTTTTT. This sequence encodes CASSVAGGGNEKLFF.

The CDR3 DNA sequence: TGTGCCAGCAGCGAAAGTAGGAACACTGAAGCTTTCTTT. It yields the protein CASSESRNTEAFF. This chain uses TRBV7-2 with TRBJ1-1, with D unresolved. V was shortened by 5 bases and J by 1 base, with 8 bases between the two germline ends. CDR1 SGHTA and CDR2 FQGNSA come from the germline V gene. This CDR3 has 13 amino acids.

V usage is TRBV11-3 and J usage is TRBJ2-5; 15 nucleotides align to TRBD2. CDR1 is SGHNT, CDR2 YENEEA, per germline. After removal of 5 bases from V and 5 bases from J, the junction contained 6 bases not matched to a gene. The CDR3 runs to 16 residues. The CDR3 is CASSIRTSGGAETQYF. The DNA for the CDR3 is TGTGCCAGCAGCATCAGGACTAGCGGGGGGGCTGAGACCCAGTACTTC.

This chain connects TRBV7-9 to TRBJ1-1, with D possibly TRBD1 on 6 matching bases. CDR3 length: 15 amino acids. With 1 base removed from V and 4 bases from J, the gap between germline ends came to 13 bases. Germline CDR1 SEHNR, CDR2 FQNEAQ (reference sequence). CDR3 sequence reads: CASSLVTGQGTEAFF. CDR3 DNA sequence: TGTGCCAGCAGCTTAGTGACAGGTCAGGGCACTGAAGCTTTCTTT.

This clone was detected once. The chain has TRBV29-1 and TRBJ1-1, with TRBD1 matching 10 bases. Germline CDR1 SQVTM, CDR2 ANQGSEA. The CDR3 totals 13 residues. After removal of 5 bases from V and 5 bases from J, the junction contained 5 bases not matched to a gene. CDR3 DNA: TGCAGCGTTAACGGACAGGGGGGGACTGAAGCTTTCTTT. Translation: CSVNGQGGTEAFF.